A single sample is the source of the 20 T cell receptor beta chains below, sequenced in a study of shared clonotypes between healthy human individuals. Produced via immunoSEQ multiplex PCR; TCRdb's table is partial and in-frame only. Among about 2.5 million clones listed, roughly 90% were seen once. Source material: naive CD4+ T cells from PBMCs. The sample's subset: CD45RA+ positively selected. The receptors were sampled from a man between 18 and 35 years old in good health. Some clones in this sample may be carry-over from other donors' samples.

CDR3 nucleotides: TGTGCCAGCAGTTACTCCCCCCCAGGGGATAGTGAAAAACTGTTTTTT. This gives the protein CASSYSPPGDSEKLFF. The chain links TRBV6-5 to TRBJ1-4; D is perhaps TRBD1 (6 bases). This CDR3 comprises 16 residues. The V gene lost 0 bases and the J gene lost 7 bases, with 15 bases spanning the gap. The germline CDR1 and CDR2 sequences are MNHEY and SVGAGI.

The rearrangement uses TRBV19 and TRBJ2-7, with D tentatively TRBD1 (5 bases). The CDR3 is 13 residues long. Trimming removed 5 bases at V and 4 bases at J, with 12 bases between. Germline values: CDR1 LNHDA, CDR2 SQIVND (reference sequence). The CDR3 DNA sequence: TGTGCCAGTAGTTCGCAGGGTATTTACGAGCAGTACTTC. Translating gives CASSSQGIYEQYF.

This chain links TRBV2 with TRBJ2-2; a weak D match, TRBD2 (6 bases). V lost 6 bases, J lost 3 bases, and 14 bases lay in between. Per the germline V gene, CDR1 is SNHLY and CDR2 is FYNNEI. CDR3 length equals 15 residues. The CDR3: CASRGGTPDTGELFF. Here the CDR3 DNA reads TGTGCCAGCAGGGGCGGGACGCCGGACACCGGGGAGCTGTTTTTT.

This chain uses TRBV18 with TRBJ1-2, with D perhaps matching TRBD1 (6 bases). Germline lookup yields CDR1 KGHSH and CDR2 LQKENI. The length of the CDR3 is 18 residues. The germline V and J ends were trimmed by 2 bases and 2 bases, with 21 bases remaining between them. CDR3 in DNA: TGTGCCAGCTCACCAGGAAGATTTGCGGGGGGCGCGAACTATGGCTACACCTTC. This codes for CASSPGRFAGGANYGYTF.

The rearrangement uses TRBV4-2 and TRBJ2-7; D unclear. The V gene lost 0 bases and the J gene lost 7 bases, with 10 bases spanning the gap. Germline V gene sequence: CDR1 LGHNA, CDR2 YNFKEQ. CDR3 size: 13 residues. As DNA, the CDR3 is TGTGCCAGCAGCCAAGATCGGCCCAGAGAGCAGTACTTC. This gives the protein CASSQDRPREQYF.

This clone was detected only once. The J gene is TRBJ1-4, the V gene TRBV6-5; unclear D gene. The CDR3 runs to 15 residues. V dropped 5 bases and J dropped 8 bases, with 18 bases sitting between them. Germline assignment: CDR1 MNHEY and CDR2 SVGAGI. Here the CDR3 DNA reads TGTGCCAGCAGTCCCACGGGGAGGGTAAACGAAAAACTGTTTTTT. This gives the protein CASSPTGRVNEKLFF.

The chain has TRBV4-3 and TRBJ2-1, with 7 nucleotides matching TRBD2. V shed 4 bases and J 0 bases; nucleotides not matched to a gene: 6. The CDR3 length is 16 residues. The V gene's germline CDR1 is LGHNA and CDR2 YSLEER. CDR3 sequence: CASSPRRGSSYNEQFF. The CDR3 coding sequence is TGCGCCAGCAGCCCACGGCGGGGGAGCTCCTACAATGAGCAGTTCTTC.

The chain has TRBV28 and TRBJ1-5; 7 positions match TRBD1. V dropped 6 bases and J dropped 7; count of bases not matched to a gene: 12. Germline V gene sequence: CDR1 MDHEN, CDR2 SYDVKM. This CDR3 has 15 amino acids. CDR3 DNA: TGTGCCAGCAGCAAATTACAGGGGTTTTTACAGCCCCAGCATTTT. Protein product: CASSKLQGFLQPQHF.

This sequence joins TRBV6-6 and TRBJ2-7; TRBD1 might be the D (6 bases). The CDR3 totals 14 residues. V lost 6 bases and J lost 5, with 17 bases in between. The germline V gene encodes CDR1 MNHNY and CDR2 SVGAGI (reference sequence). The CDR3, as DNA: TGTGCCAGCAGCTACAGGGAACCCCTAGACGAGCAGTACTTC. The encoded protein is CASSYREPLDEQYF.

This clone was seen a single time. The chain links TRBV7-9 to TRBJ1-2; perhaps TRBD1 as D (6 bases). The germline CDR1 and CDR2 sequences are SEHNR and FQNEAQ (reference sequence). V dropped 5 bases and J dropped 13 bases, with 14 bases sitting between them. This CDR3 is 11 amino acids long. Written as DNA, the CDR3 is TGTGCCAGCAGCAGATTACAGGGATTCACCTTC. It yields the protein CASSRLQGFTF.

The chain carries TRBV5-8 and TRBJ1-5; a possible D gene is TRBD1 (5 bases). The CDR3 is 14 residues long. From germline, CDR1 is SGHTS and CDR2 YDEGEE. V lost 0 bases and J 9 bases, leaving 13 bases between the germline ends. DNA for the CDR3: TGTGCCAGCAGCTTGGGGCGGGGACGGGGGCCCCAGCATTTT. Translation: CASSLGRGRGPQHF. Full variable domain (rest looked up from reference TRBV5-8 and TRBJ1-5): EAGVTQSPTHLIKTRGQQATLRCSPISGHTSVYWYQQALGLGLQFLLWYDEGEERNRGNFPPRFSGRQFPNYSSELNVNALELEDSALYLCASSLGRGRGPQHFGDGTRLSIL.

This clone showed up just once. As DNA, the CDR3 is TGCGCCAGCAGCTCTTCAGGGGCGAACACTGAAGCTTTCTTT. It yields the protein CASSSSGANTEAFF. The chain employs TRBV5-1 and TRBJ1-1; D is possibly TRBD1 (6 bases). V was cut by 3 bases and J by 1 base, with 10 bases left in between. Looked up from germline, CDR1 is SGHRS and CDR2 is YFSETQ. This CDR3 contains 14 residues. The full variable domain, rest sourced from reference TRBV5-1 and TRBJ1-1, is KAGVTQTPRYLIKTRGQQVTLSCSPISGHRSVSWYQQTPGQGLQFLFEYFSETQRNKGNFPGRFSGRQFSNSRSEMNVSTLELGDSALYLCASSSSGANTEAFFGQGTRLTVV.

The rearrangement joins TRBV11-2 to TRBJ2-1; D unresolved. CDR1 is SGHAT, CDR2 FQNNGV, per germline. The CDR3 sequence is 15 residues long. Trimming took 4 bases from V and 2 from J, leaving 12 bases between them. The CDR3 DNA is TGTGCCAGCAGCTCCCAACGGGCCGCCTACAATGAGCAGTTCTTC. The encoded protein is CASSSQRAAYNEQFF.

This sequence joins TRBV5-1 and TRBJ1-2; possibly TRBD1 for D (5 bases). Looked up from germline, CDR1 is SGHRS and CDR2 is YFSETQ. The CDR3 length is 14 residues. V shed 2 bases and J shed 4 bases, with 12 bases lying between them. As DNA, the CDR3 is TGCGCCAGCAGCTTATCGGCAGGGTCCTATGGCTACACCTTC. Residues: CASSLSAGSYGYTF.

The chain has TRBV9 and TRBJ2-2; TRBD1 or TRBD2 may be the D gene (6 bases each). This CDR3 region has 16 residues. Trimming pared 4 bases from V and 7 bases from J, leaving 20 bases between. CDR1 is SGDLS, CDR2 YYNGEE, per germline. This chain's CDR3 is CASSPRGGRRVGELFF. DNA of the CDR3: TGTGCCAGCAGCCCCCGAGGGGGGAGGCGGGTCGGGGAGCTGTTTTTT.

This chain joins TRBV7-6 and TRBJ2-7, with D tentatively TRBD2 (6 bases). Trimming took off 3 bases at V and 2 bases at J, with 11 bases between the two ends. There are 14 residues in the CDR3. CDR1 is SGHVS and CDR2 is FNYEAQ in the germline V gene. The CDR3 reads CASSFVSGTYEQYF. CDR3 DNA sequence: TGTGCCAGCAGCTTCGTTAGCGGTACCTACGAGCAGTACTTC.

The J gene is TRBJ1-2, the V gene TRBV7-2; TRBD1 is a possible D gene (6 bases). V was trimmed by 5 bases and J by 3 bases, leaving 10 bases between them. The germline gives CDR1 SGHTA, CDR2 FQGNSA. This CDR3 contains 13 residues. The CDR3 nucleotides are TGTGCCAGCAGCACAGGGTCGGACTATGGCTACACCTTC. Residues: CASSTGSDYGYTF.

Note on this clone: Other DNA sequences in the same sample also yield this CDR3. This chain connects TRBV9 to TRBJ2-5; tentative D call: TRBD2 (5 bases). Germline-derived CDR1 and CDR2 are SGDLS and YYNGEE. V dropped 0 bases and J dropped 2 bases, with 8 bases sitting between them. This CDR3 region has 14 residues. The CDR3, as DNA: TGTGCCAGCAGCGTAGGAGGGAGTCAAGAGACCCAGTACTTC. Translation: CASSVGGSQETQYF.

This rearrangement joins TRBV5-1 to TRBJ2-1, with 10 bases aligning to TRBD2. V lost 3 bases, J lost 8 bases, and 8 bases stayed unmatched. This CDR3 has 15 amino acids. Germline V gene lookup returns CDR1 SGHRS and CDR2 YFSETQ. The CDR3 DNA reads TGCGCCAGCAGCTCGCTAGCGGGAGATGGGTATGAGCAGTTCTTC. Its translation is CASSSLAGDGYEQFF.

CDR3 amino acids: CSAAIRDTQYF. The CDR3 nucleotides read TGCAGTGCCGCGATCCGGGATACGCAGTATTTT. The J gene is TRBJ2-3, the V gene TRBV20-1, with D unresolved. The length of the CDR3 is 11 residues. With 6 bases removed from V and 6 bases from J, the gap between germline ends came to 10 bases. Per the germline V gene, CDR1 is DFQATT and CDR2 is SNEGSKA (reference sequence).